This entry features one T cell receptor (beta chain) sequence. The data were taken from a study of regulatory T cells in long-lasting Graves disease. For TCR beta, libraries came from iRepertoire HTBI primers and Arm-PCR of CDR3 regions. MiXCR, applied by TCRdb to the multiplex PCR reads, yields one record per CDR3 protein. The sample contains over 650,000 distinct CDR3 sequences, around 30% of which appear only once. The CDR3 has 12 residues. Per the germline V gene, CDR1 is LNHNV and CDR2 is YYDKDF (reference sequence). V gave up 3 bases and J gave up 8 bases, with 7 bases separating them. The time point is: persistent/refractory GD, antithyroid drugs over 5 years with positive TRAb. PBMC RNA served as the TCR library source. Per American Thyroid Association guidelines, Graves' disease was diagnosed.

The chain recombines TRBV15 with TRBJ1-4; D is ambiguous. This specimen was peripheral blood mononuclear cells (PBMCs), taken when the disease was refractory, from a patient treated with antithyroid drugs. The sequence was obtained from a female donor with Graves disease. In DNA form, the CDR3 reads TGTGCCACCAGCAGGATACGGGAAAAACTGTTTTTT. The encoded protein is CATSRIREKLFF.